Reported below is one TCR beta chain. Its cognate antigen is unknown. The sample comes from a study of T cell responses to AZD1222 COVID-19 vaccine. This CDR3 comprises 16 residues. V gave up 4 bases and J gave up 1 base, with 15 bases separating them. Germline V gives CDR1 SGHDT, CDR2 YYEEEE. Profiled with immunoSEQ multiplex PCR; TCRdb holds only in-frame clones, not every one. The repertoire holds 90,000 to 120,000 clones, with 70% to 90% as singletons. The study, taken as a whole, reports: Once two AZD1222 doses were given, Spike-specific TCR breadth and depth went up. The donors showed a predominance of white British ancestry and of females, with possible underestimation of clonal diversity. The span of vaccine-associated CD4 TCRs extended across spike, with dominance at 160-218 and 743-854.

Pooled in the analysis were second doses at about 4 or about 12 weeks. This TCR was recovered from an adult who received the AZD1222 COVID-19 vaccine. Sequencing used peripheral blood, obtained 28 days after the second AZD1222 dose. This chain connects TRBV5-6 to TRBJ1-5; D is uncertain. The CDR3 is CASSPAALGSNQPQHF. The CDR3 bases are TGTGCCAGCAGCCCCGCCGCGCTGGGGAGCAATCAGCCCCAGCATTTT.